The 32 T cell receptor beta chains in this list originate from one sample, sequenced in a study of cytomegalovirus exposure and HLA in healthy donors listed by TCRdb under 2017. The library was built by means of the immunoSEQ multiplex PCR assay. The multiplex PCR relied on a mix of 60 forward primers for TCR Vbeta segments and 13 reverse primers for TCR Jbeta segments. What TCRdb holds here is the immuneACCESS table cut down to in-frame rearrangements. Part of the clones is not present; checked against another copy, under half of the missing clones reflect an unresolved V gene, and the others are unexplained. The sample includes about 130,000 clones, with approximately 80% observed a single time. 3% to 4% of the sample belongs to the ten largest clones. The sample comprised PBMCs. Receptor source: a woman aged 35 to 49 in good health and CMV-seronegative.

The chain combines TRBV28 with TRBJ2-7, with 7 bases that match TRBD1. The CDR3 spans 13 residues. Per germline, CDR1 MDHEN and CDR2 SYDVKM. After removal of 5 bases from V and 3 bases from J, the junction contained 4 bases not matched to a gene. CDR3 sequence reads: CASSRQGGYEQYF. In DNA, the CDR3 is TGTGCCAGCAGTAGACAGGGTGGCTACGAGCAGTACTTC.

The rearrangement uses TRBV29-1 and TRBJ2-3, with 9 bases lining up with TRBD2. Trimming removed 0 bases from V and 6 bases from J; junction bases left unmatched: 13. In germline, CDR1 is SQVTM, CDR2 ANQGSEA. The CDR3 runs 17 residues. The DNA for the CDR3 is TGCAGCGTTGAAGACCCCCCGGCTAGCGGGAATGGTGATACGCAGTATTTT. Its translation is CSVEDPPASGNGDTQYF.

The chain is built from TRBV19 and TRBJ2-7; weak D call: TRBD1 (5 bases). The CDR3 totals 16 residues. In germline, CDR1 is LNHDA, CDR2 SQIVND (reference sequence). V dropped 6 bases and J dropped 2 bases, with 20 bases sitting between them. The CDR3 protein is CASSDPEGEFPYEQYF. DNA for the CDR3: TGTGCCAGTAGCGACCCCGAAGGGGAATTCCCCTACGAGCAGTACTTC.

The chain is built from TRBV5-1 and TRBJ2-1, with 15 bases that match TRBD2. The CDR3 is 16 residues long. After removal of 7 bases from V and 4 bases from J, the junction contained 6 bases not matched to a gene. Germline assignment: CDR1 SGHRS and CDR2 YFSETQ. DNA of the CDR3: TGCGCCAGCGGACTAGCGGGAGGGCCGGGGTACAATGAGCAGTTCTTC. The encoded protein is CASGLAGGPGYNEQFF. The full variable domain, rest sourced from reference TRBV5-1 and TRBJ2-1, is KAGVTQTPRYLIKTRGQQVTLSCSPISGHRSVSWYQQTPGQGLQFLFEYFSETQRNKGNFPGRFSGRQFSNSRSEMNVSTLELGDSALYLCASGLAGGPGYNEQFFGPGTRLTVL.

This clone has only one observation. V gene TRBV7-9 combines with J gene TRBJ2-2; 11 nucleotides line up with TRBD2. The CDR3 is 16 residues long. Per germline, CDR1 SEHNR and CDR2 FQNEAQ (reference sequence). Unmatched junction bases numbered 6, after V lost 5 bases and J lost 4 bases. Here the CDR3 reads CASSPSGRRGTGELFF. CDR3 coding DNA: TGTGCCAGCAGCCCTAGCGGGAGGCGGGGCACCGGGGAGCTGTTTTTT.

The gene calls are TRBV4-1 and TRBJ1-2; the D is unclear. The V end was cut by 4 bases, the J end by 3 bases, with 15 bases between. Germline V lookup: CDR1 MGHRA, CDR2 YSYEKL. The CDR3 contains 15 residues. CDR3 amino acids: CASSLASVSYYGYTF. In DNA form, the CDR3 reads TGCGCCAGCAGCCTCGCATCGGTTTCTTACTATGGCTACACCTTC.

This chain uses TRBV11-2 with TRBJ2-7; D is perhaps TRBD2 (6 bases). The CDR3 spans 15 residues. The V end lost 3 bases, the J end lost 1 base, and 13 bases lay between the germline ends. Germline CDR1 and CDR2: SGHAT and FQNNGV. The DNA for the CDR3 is TGTGCCAGCAGCTTGCCGGGAGTCCTTTCCTACGAGCAGTACTTC. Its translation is CASSLPGVLSYEQYF.

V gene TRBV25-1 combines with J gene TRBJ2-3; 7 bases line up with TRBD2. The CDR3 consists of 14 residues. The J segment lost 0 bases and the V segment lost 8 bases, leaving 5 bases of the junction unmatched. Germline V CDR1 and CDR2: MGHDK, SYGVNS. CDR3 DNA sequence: TGTGCCAGCGGCCAGGGAGGGAGCACAGATACGCAGTATTTT. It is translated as CASGQGGSTDTQYF.

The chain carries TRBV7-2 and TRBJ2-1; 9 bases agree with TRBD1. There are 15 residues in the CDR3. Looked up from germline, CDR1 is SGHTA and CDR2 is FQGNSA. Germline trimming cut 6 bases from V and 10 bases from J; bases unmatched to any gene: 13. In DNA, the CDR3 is TGTGCCAGCAGGTCGAACGGGGACAGGGTGTGGGAGCAGTTCTTC. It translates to CASRSNGDRVWEQFF.

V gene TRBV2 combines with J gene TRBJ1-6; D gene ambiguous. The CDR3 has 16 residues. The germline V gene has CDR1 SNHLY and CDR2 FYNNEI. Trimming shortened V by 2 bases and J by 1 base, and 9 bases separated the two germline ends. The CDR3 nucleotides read TGTGCCAGCAGTGAATCGAGGGTTTCCTATAATTCACCCCTCCACTTT. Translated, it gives CASSESRVSYNSPLHF.

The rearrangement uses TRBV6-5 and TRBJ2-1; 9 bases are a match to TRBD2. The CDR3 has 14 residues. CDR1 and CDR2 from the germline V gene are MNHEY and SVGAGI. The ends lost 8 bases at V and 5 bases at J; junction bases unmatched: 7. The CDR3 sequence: CASGAGLAHNEQFF. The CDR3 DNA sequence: TGTGCCAGCGGAGCGGGACTAGCCCACAATGAGCAGTTCTTC.

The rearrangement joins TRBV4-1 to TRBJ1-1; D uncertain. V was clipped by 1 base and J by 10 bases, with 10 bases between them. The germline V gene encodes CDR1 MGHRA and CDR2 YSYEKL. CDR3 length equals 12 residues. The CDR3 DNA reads TGCGCCAGCAGCCAAGGGAGGGCGGGAGCTTTCTTT. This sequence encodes CASSQGRAGAFF.

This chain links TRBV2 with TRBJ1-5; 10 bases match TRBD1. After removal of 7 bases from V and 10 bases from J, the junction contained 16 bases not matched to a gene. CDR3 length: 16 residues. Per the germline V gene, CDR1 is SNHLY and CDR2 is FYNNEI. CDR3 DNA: TGTGCCAGCACCCGAATCGTGACAGGGGGCCCTGGCCCCCAGCATTTT. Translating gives CASTRIVTGGPGPQHF.

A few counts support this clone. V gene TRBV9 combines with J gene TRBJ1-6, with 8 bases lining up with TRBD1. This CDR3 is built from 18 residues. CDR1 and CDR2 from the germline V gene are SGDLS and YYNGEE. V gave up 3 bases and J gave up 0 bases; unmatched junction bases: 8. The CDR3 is CASSEGQAPSSYNSPLHF. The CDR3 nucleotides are TGTGCCAGCAGCGAGGGACAGGCACCGAGCTCCTATAATTCACCCCTCCACTTT.

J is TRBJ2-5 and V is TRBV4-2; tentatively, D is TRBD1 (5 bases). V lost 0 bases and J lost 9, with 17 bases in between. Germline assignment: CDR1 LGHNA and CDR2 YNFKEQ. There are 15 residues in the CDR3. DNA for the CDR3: TGTGCCAGCAGCCAAGATATAACTCAGGGTGGACCCCAGTACTTC. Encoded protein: CASSQDITQGGPQYF.

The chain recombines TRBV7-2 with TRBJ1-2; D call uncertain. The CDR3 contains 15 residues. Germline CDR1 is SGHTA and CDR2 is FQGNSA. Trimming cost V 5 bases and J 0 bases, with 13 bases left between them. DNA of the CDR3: TGTGCCAGCAGCCCCCAGATCCAAGCTAACTATGGCTACACCTTC. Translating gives CASSPQIQANYGYTF.

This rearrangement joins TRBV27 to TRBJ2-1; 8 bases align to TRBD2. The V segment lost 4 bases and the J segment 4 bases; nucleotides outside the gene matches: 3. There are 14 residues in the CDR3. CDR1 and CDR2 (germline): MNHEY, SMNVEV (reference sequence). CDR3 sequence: CASSSGLDYNEQFF. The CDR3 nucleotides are TGTGCCAGCAGTTCGGGACTAGATTACAATGAGCAGTTCTTC.

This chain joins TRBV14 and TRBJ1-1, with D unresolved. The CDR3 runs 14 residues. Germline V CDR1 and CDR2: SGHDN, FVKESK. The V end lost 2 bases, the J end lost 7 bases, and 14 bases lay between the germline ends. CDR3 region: CASSQSRHGGEAFF. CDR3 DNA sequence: TGTGCCAGCAGCCAATCGAGACATGGAGGTGAAGCTTTCTTT.

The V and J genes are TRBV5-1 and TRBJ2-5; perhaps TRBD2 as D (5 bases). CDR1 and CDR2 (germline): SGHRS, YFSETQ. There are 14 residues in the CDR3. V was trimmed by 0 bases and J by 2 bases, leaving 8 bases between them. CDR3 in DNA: TGCGCCAGCAGCTTGGTTAGCGCACAAGAGACCCAGTACTTC. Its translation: CASSLVSAQETQYF.

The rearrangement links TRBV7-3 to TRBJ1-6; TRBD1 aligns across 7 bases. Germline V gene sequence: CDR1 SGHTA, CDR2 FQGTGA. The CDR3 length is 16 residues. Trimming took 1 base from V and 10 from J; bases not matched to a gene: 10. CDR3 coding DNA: TGTGCCAGCAGCTTAAGGGCAGGGGGATCCGGGTCACCCCTCCACTTT. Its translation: CASSLRAGGSGSPLHF. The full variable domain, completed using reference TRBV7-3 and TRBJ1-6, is GAGVSQTPSNKVTEKGKYVELRCDPISGHTALYWYRQSLGQGPEFLIYFQGTGAADDSGLPNDRFFAVRPEGSVSTLKIQRTERGDSAVYLCASSLRAGGSGSPLHFGNGTRLTVT.

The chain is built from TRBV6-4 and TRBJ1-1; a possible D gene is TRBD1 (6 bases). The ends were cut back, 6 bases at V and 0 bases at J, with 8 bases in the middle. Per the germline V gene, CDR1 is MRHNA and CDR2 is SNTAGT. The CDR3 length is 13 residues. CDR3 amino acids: CASRAGVNTEAFF. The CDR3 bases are TGTGCCAGCAGGGCAGGGGTGAACACTGAAGCTTTCTTT.

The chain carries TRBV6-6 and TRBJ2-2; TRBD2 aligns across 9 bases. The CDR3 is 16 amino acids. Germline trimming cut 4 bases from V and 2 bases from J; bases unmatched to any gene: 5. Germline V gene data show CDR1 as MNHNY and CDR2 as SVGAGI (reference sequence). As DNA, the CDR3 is TGTGCCAGCAGTTCCGGCGGGAGGGCCAACACCGGGGAGCTGTTTTTT. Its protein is CASSSGGRANTGELFF.

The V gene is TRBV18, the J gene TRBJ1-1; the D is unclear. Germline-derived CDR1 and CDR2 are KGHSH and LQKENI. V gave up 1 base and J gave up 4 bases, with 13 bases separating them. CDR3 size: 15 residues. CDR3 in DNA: TGTGCCAGCTCACCACGTAGCACCGGCATCACTGAAGCTTTCTTT. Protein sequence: CASSPRSTGITEAFF.

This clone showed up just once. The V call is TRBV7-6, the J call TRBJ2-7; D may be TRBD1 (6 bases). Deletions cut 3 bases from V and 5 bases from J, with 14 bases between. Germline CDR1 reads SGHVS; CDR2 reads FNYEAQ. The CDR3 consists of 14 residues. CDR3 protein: CASSFGQGRNEQYF. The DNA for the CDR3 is TGTGCCAGCAGCTTCGGGCAGGGGAGAAACGAGCAGTACTTC.

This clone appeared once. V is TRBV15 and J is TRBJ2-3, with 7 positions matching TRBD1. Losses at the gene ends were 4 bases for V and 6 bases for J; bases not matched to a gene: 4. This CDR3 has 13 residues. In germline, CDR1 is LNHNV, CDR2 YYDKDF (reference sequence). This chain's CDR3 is CATSTTGADTQYF. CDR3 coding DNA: TGTGCCACCAGCACAACAGGGGCTGATACGCAGTATTTT.

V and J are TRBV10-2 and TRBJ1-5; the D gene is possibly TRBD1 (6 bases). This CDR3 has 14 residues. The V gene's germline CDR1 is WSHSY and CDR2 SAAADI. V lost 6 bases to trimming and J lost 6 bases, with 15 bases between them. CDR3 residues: CASRRGGAGQPQHF. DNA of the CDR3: TGCGCCAGCAGGAGGGGGGGGGCCGGTCAGCCCCAGCATTTT.

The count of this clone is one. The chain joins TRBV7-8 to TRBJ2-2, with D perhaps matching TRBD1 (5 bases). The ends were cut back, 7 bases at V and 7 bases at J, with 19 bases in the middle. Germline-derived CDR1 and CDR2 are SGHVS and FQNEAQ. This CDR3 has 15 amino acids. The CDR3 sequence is CASITQTSDSGELFF. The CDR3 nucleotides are TGTGCCAGCATCACCCAGACTTCCGACAGCGGGGAGCTGTTTTTT. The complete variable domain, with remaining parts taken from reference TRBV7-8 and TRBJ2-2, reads GAGVSQSPRYKVAKRGQDVALRCDPISGHVSLFWYQQALGQGPEFLTYFQNEAQLDKSGLPSDRFFAERPEGSVSTLKIQRTQQEDSAVYLCASITQTSDSGELFFGEGSRLTVL.

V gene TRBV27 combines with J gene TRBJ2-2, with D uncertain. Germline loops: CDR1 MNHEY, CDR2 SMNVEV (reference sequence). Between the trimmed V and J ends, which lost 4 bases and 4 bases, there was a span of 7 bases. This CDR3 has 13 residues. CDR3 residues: CASSYTLTGELFF. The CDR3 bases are TGTGCCAGCAGTTACACCCTCACCGGGGAGCTGTTTTTT.

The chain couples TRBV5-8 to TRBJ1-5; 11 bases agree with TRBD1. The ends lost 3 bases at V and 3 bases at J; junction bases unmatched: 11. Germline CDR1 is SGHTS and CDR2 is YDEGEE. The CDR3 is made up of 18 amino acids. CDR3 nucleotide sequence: TGTGCCAGCAGCTGGGGGACAGGGGGATTTAGGATCAATCAGCCCCAGCATTTT. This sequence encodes CASSWGTGGFRINQPQHF. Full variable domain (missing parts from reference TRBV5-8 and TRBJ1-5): EAGVTQSPTHLIKTRGQQATLRCSPISGHTSVYWYQQALGLGLQFLLWYDEGEERNRGNFPPRFSGRQFPNYSSELNVNALELEDSALYLCASSWGTGGFRINQPQHFGDGTRLSIL.

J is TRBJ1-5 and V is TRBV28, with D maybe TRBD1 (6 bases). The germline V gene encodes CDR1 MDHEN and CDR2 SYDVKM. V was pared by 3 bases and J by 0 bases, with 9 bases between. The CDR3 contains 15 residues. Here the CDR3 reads CASSFWTDSNQPQHF. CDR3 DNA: TGTGCCAGCAGTTTCTGGACAGATAGCAATCAGCCCCAGCATTTT.

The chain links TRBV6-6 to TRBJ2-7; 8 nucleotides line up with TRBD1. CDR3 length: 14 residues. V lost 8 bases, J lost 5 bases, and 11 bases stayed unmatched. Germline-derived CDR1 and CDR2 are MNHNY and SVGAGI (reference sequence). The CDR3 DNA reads TGTGCCAGCCGTAAGGGGACAGGTGGGAACGAGCAGTACTTC. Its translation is CASRKGTGGNEQYF.

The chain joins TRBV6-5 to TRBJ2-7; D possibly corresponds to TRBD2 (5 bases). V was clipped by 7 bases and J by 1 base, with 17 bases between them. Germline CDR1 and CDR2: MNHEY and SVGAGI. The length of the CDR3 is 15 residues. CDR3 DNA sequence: TGTGCCAGCAACCCAGGCCACTCGGGATCCTACGAGCAGTACTTC. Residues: CASNPGHSGSYEQYF.